These 17 T cell receptor beta chains were sequenced from one sample in a study of blood T cell repertoires in COVID-19. Assay used: immunoSEQ multiplex PCR; TCRdb lists only in-frame clones, some missing. The sample includes about 100,000 clones, about 85% of them seen just once. The sample taken for sequencing was peripheral blood. These receptors were obtained from a human donor in a cohort sampled during active COVID-19.

The chain joins TRBV7-9 to TRBJ2-7; 7 nucleotides match TRBD1. There are 12 residues in the CDR3. Looked up from germline, CDR1 is SEHNR and CDR2 is FQNEAQ (reference sequence). V was clipped by 6 bases and J by 4 bases; unmatched bases: 3. The CDR3 DNA is TGTGCCAGCAGTCTACAGGGGTACGAGCAGTACTTC. This codes for CASSLQGYEQYF. Using reference TRBV7-9 and TRBJ2-7 for the parts outside the CDR3, the full variable domain is DTGVSQNPRHKITKRGQNVTFRCDPISEHNRLYWYRQTLGQGPEFLTYFQNEAQLEKSRLLSDRFSAERPKGSFSTLEIQRTEQGDSAMYLCASSLQGYEQYFGPGTRLTVT.

V usage is TRBV28 and J usage is TRBJ2-5, with D maybe TRBD1 (6 bases). Germline V gene sequence: CDR1 MDHEN, CDR2 SYDVKM. This CDR3 is built from 13 residues. The ends were cut back, 7 bases at V and 5 bases at J, with 14 bases in the middle. The CDR3: CASTYGTLETQYF. The CDR3 nucleotides are TGTGCCAGCACGTACGGGACATTGGAGACCCAGTACTTC.

The V gene is TRBV5-1, the J gene TRBJ2-7; D is possibly TRBD1 (6 bases). CDR3 size: 17 residues. With 0 bases removed from V and 0 bases from J, the gap between germline ends came to 16 bases. Germline values: CDR1 SGHRS, CDR2 YFSETQ. CDR3 sequence (DNA): TGCGCCAGCAGCTTGGCCCCAACAGGGCCGCTCTCCTACGAGCAGTACTTC. Translation: CASSLAPTGPLSYEQYF.

V is TRBV10-2 and J is TRBJ1-5; unclear D gene. V was trimmed by 5 bases and J by 6 bases, leaving 17 bases between them. Germline V gene data show CDR1 as WSHSY and CDR2 as SAAADI. CDR3 size: 15 residues. CDR3 DNA: TGCGCCAGCAGTACCAGTCGAGGGTTGGCTCAGCCCCAGCATTTT. Its protein product is CASSTSRGLAQPQHF.

The V gene is TRBV3-1 (or the pseudogene TRBV3-2), the J gene TRBJ2-7; D is undetermined. The CDR3 spans 14 residues. Trimming took 0 bases from V and 2 from J, leaving 8 bases between them. Looked up from germline, CDR1 is LGHDT and CDR2 is YNNKEL (reference sequence). The CDR3 DNA is TGTGCCAGCAGCCAAGAAGGCGGTCCCTACGAGCAGTACTTC. It codes for CASSQEGGPYEQYF.

This chain joins TRBV4-1 and TRBJ2-1, with D tentatively TRBD2 (7 bases). V shed 1 base and J shed 0 bases, with 13 bases lying between them. CDR1 is MGHRA and CDR2 is YSYEKL in the germline V gene. The length of the CDR3 is 17 residues. CDR3 coding DNA: TGCGCCAGCAGCCAAGTCCGCGGGGGCCGCTCCTACAATGAGCAGTTCTTC. Encoded protein: CASSQVRGGRSYNEQFF.

This chain connects TRBV30 to TRBJ1-5; TRBD1 agrees at 7 bases. Trimming at V came to 5 bases and at J to 7 bases, leaving 8 bases not matched to a gene. CDR3 length: 13 residues. Germline CDR1 reads GTSNPN; CDR2 reads SVGIG (reference sequence). The CDR3: CAWGEGAEQPQHF. Here the CDR3 DNA reads TGTGCCTGGGGGGAGGGGGCAGAGCAGCCCCAGCATTTT.

This clone was seen many times. The chain has TRBV11-2 and TRBJ2-7; TRBD2 might be the D (5 bases). Per germline, CDR1 SGHAT and CDR2 FQNNGV. The CDR3 consists of 17 residues. The ends were cut back, 0 bases at V and 0 bases at J, with 15 bases in the middle. The CDR3, as DNA: TGTGCCAGCAGCTTAGACCCAATGAGGGAAATCTCCTACGAGCAGTACTTC. Translating gives CASSLDPMREISYEQYF.

In its sample, this clone was seen once. The V call is TRBV10-3, the J call TRBJ2-3; a possible D gene is TRBD2 (6 bases). The CDR3 has 15 residues. Trimming took off 6 bases at V and 0 bases at J, with 13 bases between the two ends. Germline V CDR1 and CDR2: ENHRY, SYGVKD. The CDR3 nucleotides read TGTGCCATCAGGGGGGGTGGCGGGAGCACAGATACGCAGTATTTT. Translating gives CAIRGGGGSTDTQYF.

This chain connects TRBV25-1 to TRBJ1-1; 7 bases are a match to TRBD1. Germline V gene lookup returns CDR1 MGHDK and CDR2 SYGVNS. With 6 bases clipped from V and 3 bases from J, the junction kept 10 bases outside the gene matches. CDR3 length: 15 amino acids. The CDR3 sequence is CASRRQGTKDTEAFF. The CDR3 DNA reads as TGTGCCAGCAGGCGACAGGGTACGAAGGACACTGAAGCTTTCTTT.

The rearrangement joins TRBV2 to TRBJ2-7; D ambiguous. V was trimmed by 6 bases and J by 3 bases, leaving 12 bases between them. Per germline, CDR1 SNHLY and CDR2 FYNNEI. The CDR3 length is 13 residues. CDR3 residues: CASRQDTDYEQYF. The CDR3 DNA reads as TGTGCCAGCAGGCAAGACACCGACTACGAGCAGTACTTC.

The chain uses TRBV4-1 and TRBJ2-2, with D unresolved. The CDR3 runs 15 residues. V was trimmed by 1 base and J by 4 bases, leaving 10 bases between them. The germline V gene encodes CDR1 MGHRA and CDR2 YSYEKL. CDR3 sequence reads: CASSQGSESTGELFF. As DNA, the CDR3 is TGCGCCAGCAGCCAAGGATCTGAGTCCACCGGGGAGCTGTTTTTT.

This chain connects TRBV7-2 to TRBJ1-1; a possible D gene is TRBD1 (5 bases). From germline, CDR1 is SGHTA and CDR2 FQGNSA. The CDR3 covers 14 residues. The V end lost 1 base, the J end lost 1 base, and 7 bases lay between the germline ends. The CDR3 loop reads CASSLVRGNTEAFF. Here the CDR3 DNA reads TGTGCCAGCAGCTTAGTTAGGGGGAACACTGAAGCTTTCTTT.

The chain uses TRBV27 and TRBJ1-2, with TRBD1 as a possible D gene (6 bases). V was cut by 5 bases and J by 4 bases, with 14 bases left in between. The germline gives CDR1 MNHEY, CDR2 SMNVEV (reference sequence). This CDR3 contains 14 residues. CDR3 DNA: TGTGCCAGCAGTGTAGCCGGACAGCTCTATGGCTACACCTTC. Translation: CASSVAGQLYGYTF.

The chain couples TRBV5-1 to TRBJ2-3, with 7 bases lining up with TRBD2. J lost 4 bases, V lost 6 bases, and 14 bases had no gene match. Germline V gene sequence: CDR1 SGHRS, CDR2 YFSETQ. The CDR3 sequence is 16 residues long. The CDR3 DNA sequence: TGCGCCAGCACCCCGGGCGGTCTAGCGGCTCCAGATACGCAGTATTTT. This sequence encodes CASTPGGLAAPDTQYF.

The J gene is TRBJ1-4, the V gene TRBV4-1; TRBD1 aligns across 8 bases. CDR3 length: 18 residues. V shed 2 bases, J shed 8 bases, and the junction held 16 bases outside the gene matches. Germline V gene lookup returns CDR1 MGHRA and CDR2 YSYEKL. CDR3 DNA sequence: TGCGCCAGCAGCCAATACCTGCCCTCGGGACAGGTCGGGGAAAAACTGTTTTTT. Its protein is CASSQYLPSGQVGEKLFF.

This sequence joins TRBV10-1 and TRBJ2-1, with D maybe TRBD1 (5 bases). The V end was cut by 6 bases, the J end by 6 bases, with 18 bases between. CDR1 and CDR2 from the germline V gene are WNHNN and SYGVQD (reference sequence). The CDR3 has 15 residues. The CDR3 is CASRETGPSTNEQFF. In DNA, the CDR3 is TGCGCCAGCAGGGAAACAGGTCCTAGTACCAATGAGCAGTTCTTC.